Listed below are T cell receptor beta chains from one sample, sequenced in a study of a mutant IDH1 vaccine in newly diagnosed glioma. Their antigen targets remain unknown. Measured with immunoSEQ multiplex PCR; TCRdb has only the in-frame clones, and not every one. The table has about 27,000 clones, 75% to 90% seen once; the top ten hold roughly 33%. The source was PBMCs, collected from a glioma patient whose treatment included an IDH1 peptide vaccine. Source of these receptors: a man aged 25-40 years with glioma. The CDR3 runs from the conserved cysteine through the conserved F or W. A D gene is named only where the DNA matches it firmly. Clone size, where shown, is once, few, many, or a class for clones that have expanded.

D: -
J: TRBJ2-2
V: TRBV5-1
size: -
DNA: TGCGCCAGCAGCTTAGCGGCGAACACCGGGGAGCTGTTTTTT
CDR3: CASSLAANTGELFF

D: TRBD1
J: TRBJ1-1
V: TRBV5-1
size: -
DNA: TGCGCCAGCAGCACGGGACAGGGGGGAACTGAAGCTTTCTTT
CDR3: CASSTGQGGTEAFF

D: -
J: TRBJ2-7
V: TRBV27
size: -
DNA: TGTGCCTGCACCCAGGGAGGCGAGCAGTACTTC
CDR3: CACTQGGEQYF

D: -
J: TRBJ1-1
V: TRBV7-9
size: few
DNA: TGTGCCAGCAGCCCAATGAACACTGAAGCTTTCTTT
CDR3: CASSPMNTEAFF

D: TRBD1
J: TRBJ1-1
V: TRBV5-1
size: -
DNA: TGCGCCAGCAGCCCAGCCGGGGGGACAGCCCATGAAGCTTTCTTT
CDR3: CASSPAGGTAHEAFF

D: TRBD2
J: TRBJ2-1
V: TRBV19
size: once
DNA: TGTGCCAGTAGTAAGGCTAGCGGCTCCTACAATGAGCAGTTCTTC
CDR3: CASSKASGSYNEQFF

D: -
J: TRBJ2-5
V: TRBV4-1
size: -
DNA: TGCGCCAGCAGCCGCGCTATCGCCGGGGGAGAGACCCAGTACTTC
CDR3: CASSRAIAGGETQYF

D: -
J: TRBJ2-7
V: TRBV6-1
size: -
DNA: TGTGCCAGCAGGGAGGGGTGGACGGAATCCTACGAGCAGTACTTC
CDR3: CASREGWTESYEQYF

D: -
J: TRBJ2-5
V: TRBV10-3
size: -
DNA: TGTGCCATCAGTGATAGACGGCCACAAGAGACCCAGTACTTC
CDR3: CAISDRRPQETQYF

D: -
J: TRBJ2-7
V: TRBV2
size: -
DNA: TGTGCCAGCAGTGATCTGTCAGCGGACGAGCAGTACTTC
CDR3: CASSDLSADEQYF

D: -
J: TRBJ2-7
V: TRBV4-1
size: -
DNA: TGCGCCAGCAGCAGAGTGGGTCCTTCCTACGAGCAGTACTTC
CDR3: CASSRVGPSYEQYF

D: -
J: TRBJ1-2
V: TRBV5-6
size: once
DNA: TGTGCCAGCAGCTTGGTCCTGGGTGGAGGGTATGGCTACACCTTC
CDR3: CASSLVLGGGYGYTF

D: TRBD1
J: TRBJ1-3
V: TRBV19
size: few
DNA: TGTGCCAGTCACAGGGGGCTCTCTGGAAACACCATATATTTT
CDR3: CASHRGLSGNTIYF